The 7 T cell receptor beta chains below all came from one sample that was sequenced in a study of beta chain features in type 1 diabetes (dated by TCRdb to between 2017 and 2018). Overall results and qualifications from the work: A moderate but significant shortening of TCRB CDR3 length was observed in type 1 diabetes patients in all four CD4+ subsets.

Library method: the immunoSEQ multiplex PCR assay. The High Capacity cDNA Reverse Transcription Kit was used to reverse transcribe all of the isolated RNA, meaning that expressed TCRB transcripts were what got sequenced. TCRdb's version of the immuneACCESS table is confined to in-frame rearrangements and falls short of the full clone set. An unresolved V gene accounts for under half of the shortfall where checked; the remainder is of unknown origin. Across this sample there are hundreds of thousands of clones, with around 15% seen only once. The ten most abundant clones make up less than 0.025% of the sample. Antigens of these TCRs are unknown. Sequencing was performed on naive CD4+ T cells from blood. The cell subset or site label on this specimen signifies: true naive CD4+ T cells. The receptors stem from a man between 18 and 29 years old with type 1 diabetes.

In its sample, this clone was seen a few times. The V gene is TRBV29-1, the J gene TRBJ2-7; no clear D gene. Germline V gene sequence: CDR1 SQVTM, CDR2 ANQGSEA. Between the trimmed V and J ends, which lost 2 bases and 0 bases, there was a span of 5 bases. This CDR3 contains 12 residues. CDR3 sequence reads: CSVERSSYEQYF. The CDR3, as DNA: TGCAGCGTTGAACGGAGCTCCTACGAGCAGTACTTC.

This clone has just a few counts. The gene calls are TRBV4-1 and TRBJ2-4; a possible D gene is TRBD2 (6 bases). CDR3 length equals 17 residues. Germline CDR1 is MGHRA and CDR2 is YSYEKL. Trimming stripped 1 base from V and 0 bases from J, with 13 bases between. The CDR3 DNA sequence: TGCGCCAGCAGCCAAGTTGGGCAGGGACTAGCCAAAAACATTCAGTACTTC. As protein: CASSQVGQGLAKNIQYF.

CDR3 sequence: CAWSRTEFGYTF. CDR3 in DNA: TGTGCCTGGAGTCGAACAGAATTTGGCTACACCTTC. The rearrangement links TRBV30 to TRBJ1-2; D is unresolved. Trimming removed 2 bases at V and 7 bases at J, with 11 bases between. The germline CDR1 and CDR2 sequences are GTSNPN and SVGIG (reference sequence). CDR3 length: 12 amino acids.

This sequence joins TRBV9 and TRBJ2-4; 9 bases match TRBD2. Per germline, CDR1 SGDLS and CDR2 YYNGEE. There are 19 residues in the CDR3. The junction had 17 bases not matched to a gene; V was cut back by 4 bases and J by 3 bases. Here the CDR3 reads CASSPRGRGGPMDKNIQYF. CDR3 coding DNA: TGTGCCAGCAGCCCCCGGGGGCGGGGGGGCCCGATGGACAAAAACATTCAGTACTTC. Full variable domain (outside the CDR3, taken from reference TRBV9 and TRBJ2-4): DSGVTQTPKHLITATGQRVTLRCSPRSGDLSVYWYQQSLDQGLQFLIQYYNGEERAKGNILERFSAQQFPDLHSELNLSSLELGDSALYFCASSPRGRGGPMDKNIQYFGAGTRLSVL.

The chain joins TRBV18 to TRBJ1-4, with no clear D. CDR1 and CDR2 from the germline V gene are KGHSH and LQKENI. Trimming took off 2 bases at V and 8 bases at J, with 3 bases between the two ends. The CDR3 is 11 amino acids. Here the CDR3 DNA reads TGTGCCAGCTCACCAGACGAAAAACTGTTTTTT. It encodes CASSPDEKLFF.

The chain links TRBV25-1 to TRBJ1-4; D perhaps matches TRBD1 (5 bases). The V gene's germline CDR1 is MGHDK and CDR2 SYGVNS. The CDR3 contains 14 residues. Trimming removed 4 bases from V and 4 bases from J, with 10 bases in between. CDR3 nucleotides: TGTGCCAGCAGTGTTTTTGGGGGTAATGAAAAACTGTTTTTT. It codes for CASSVFGGNEKLFF.

The CDR3 reads CASSLWGGGSGETQYF. CDR3 in DNA: TGTGCCAGCAGTTTATGGGGCGGGGGGAGCGGAGAGACCCAGTACTTC. The V and J genes are TRBV27 and TRBJ2-5; 8 nucleotides match TRBD2. V lost 1 base to trimming and J lost 4 bases; unmatched junction nucleotides: 8. The CDR3 has 16 amino acids. Germline V gives CDR1 MNHEY, CDR2 SMNVEV (reference sequence).